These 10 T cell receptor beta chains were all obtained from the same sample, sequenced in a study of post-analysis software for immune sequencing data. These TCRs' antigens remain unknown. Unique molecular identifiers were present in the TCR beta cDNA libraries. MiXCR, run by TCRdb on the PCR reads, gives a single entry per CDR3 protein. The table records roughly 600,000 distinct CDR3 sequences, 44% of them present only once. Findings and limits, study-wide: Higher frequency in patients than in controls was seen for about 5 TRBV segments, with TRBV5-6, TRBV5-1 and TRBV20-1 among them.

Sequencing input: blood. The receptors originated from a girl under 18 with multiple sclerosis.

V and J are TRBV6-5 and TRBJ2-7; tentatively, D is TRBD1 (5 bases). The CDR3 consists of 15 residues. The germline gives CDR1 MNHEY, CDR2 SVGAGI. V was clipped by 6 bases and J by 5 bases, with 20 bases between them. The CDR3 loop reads CASRVAGQLWNEQYF. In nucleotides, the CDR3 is TGTGCCAGCAGGGTCGCAGGGCAGCTTTGGAACGAGCAGTACTTC.

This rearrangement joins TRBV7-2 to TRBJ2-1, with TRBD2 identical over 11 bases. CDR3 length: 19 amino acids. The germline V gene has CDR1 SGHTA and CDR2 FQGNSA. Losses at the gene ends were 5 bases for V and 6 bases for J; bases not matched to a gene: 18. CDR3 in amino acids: CASSQTSSRASGGTNEQFF. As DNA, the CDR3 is TGTGCCAGCAGCCAGACCTCCTCTAGGGCTAGCGGGGGGACCAATGAGCAGTTCTTC.

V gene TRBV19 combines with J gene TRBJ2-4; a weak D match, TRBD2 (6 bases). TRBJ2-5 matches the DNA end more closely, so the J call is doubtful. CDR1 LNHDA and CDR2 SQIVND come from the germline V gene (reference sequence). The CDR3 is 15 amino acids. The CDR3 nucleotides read TGTGCCAGTAGTATTGAACTAGCACTTGGAGAGACCCAGTACTTC. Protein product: CASSIELALGETQYF.

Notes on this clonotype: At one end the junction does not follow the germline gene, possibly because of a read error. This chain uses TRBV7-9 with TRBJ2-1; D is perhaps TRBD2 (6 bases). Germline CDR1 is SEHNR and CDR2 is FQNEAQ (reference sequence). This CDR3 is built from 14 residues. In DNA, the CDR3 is TGTGCCAGCAGTTTAGCCCAAACTAGCTATGAGCAGTTCTTC. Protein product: CASSLAQTSYEQFF. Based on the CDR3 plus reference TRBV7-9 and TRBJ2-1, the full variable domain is DTGVSQNPRHKITKRGQNVTFRCDPISEHNRLYWYRQTLGQGPEFLTYFQNEAQLEKSRLLSDRFSAERPKGSFSTLEIQRTEQGDSAMYLCASSLAQTSYEQFFGPGTRLTVL.

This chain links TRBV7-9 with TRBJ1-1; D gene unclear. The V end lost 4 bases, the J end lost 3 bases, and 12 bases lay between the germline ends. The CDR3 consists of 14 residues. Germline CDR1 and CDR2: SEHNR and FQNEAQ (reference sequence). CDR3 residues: CASSSTTLYTEAFF. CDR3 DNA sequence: TGTGCCAGCAGCTCCACGACACTTTACACTGAAGCTTTCTTT.

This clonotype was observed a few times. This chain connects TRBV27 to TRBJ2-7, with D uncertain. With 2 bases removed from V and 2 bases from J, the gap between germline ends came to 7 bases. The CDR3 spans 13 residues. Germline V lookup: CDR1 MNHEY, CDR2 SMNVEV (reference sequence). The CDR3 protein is CASSLMATYEQYF. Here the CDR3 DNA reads TGTGCCAGCAGTTTAATGGCAACCTACGAGCAGTACTTC.

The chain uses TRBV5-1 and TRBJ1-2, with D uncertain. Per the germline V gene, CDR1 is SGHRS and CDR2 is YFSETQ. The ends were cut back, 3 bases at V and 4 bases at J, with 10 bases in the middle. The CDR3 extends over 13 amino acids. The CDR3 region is CASSSASGYGYTF. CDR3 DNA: TGCGCCAGCAGCTCGGCGTCAGGCTATGGCTACACCTTC.

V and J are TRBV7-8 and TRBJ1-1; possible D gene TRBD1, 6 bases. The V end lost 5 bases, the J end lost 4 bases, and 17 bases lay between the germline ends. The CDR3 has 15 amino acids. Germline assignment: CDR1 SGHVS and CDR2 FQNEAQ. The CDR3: CASSTNRVLSTEAFF. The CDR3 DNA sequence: TGTGCCAGCAGCACCAACAGGGTGTTAAGCACTGAAGCTTTCTTT.

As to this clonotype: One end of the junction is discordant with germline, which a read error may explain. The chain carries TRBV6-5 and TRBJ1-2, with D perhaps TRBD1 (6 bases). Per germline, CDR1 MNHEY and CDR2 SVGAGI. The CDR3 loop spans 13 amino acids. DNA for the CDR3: TGTGCCGGCAGTCCCCGGGACACCTATGGCTACACCTTC. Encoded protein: CAGSPRDTYGYTF.

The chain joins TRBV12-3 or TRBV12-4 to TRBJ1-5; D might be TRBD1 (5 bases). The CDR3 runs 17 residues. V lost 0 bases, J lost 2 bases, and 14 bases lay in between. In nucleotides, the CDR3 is TGTGCCAGCAGTTTAGCGGGGCAGCCTGGGGGCAATCAGCCCCAGCATTTT. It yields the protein CASSLAGQPGGNQPQHF.